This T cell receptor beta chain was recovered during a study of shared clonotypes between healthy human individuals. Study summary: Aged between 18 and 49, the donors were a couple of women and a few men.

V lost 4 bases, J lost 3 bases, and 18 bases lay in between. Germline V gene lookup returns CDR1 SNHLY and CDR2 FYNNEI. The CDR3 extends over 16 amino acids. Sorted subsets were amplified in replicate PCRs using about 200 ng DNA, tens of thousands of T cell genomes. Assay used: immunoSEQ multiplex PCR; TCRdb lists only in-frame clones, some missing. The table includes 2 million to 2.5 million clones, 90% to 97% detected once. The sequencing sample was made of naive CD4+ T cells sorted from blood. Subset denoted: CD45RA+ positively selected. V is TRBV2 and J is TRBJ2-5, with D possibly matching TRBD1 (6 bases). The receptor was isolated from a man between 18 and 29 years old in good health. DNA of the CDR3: TGTGCCAGCAGTGCAATATCCGGGACAATTAAAGAGACCCAGTACTTC. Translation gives CASSAISGTIKETQYF.